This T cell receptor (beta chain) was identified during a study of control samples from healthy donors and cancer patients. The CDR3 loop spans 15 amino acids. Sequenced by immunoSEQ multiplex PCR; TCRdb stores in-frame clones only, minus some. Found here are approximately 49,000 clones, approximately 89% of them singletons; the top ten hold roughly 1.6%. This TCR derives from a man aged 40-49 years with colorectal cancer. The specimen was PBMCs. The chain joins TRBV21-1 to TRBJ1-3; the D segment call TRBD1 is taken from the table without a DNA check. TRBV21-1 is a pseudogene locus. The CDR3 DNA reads TGTGCCAGCAGCGACAGGGGATATGCTGGAAACACCATATATTTT. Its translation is CASSDRGYAGNTIYF.